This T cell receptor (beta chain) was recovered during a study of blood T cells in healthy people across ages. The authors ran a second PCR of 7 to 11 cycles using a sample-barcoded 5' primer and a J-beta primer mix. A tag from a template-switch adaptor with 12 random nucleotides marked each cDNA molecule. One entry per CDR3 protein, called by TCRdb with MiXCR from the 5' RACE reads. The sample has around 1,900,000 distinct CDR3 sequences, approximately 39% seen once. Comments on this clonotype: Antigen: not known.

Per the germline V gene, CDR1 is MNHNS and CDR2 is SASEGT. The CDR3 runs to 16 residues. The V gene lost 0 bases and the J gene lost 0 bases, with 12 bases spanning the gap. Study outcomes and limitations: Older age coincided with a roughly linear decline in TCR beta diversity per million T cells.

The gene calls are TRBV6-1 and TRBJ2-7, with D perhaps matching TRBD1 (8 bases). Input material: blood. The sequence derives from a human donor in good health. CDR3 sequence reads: CASSEASGTGSYEQYF. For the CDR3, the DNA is TGTGCCAGCAGTGAAGCCAGCGGGACAGGCTCCTACGAGCAGTACTTC.